This T cell receptor (beta chain) was obtained from a study of CD8 T cells in Susac syndrome. It was with random hexamers that roughly 0.45 to 1 ug RNA was reverse transcribed. TCRdb recomputed calls from the immunoSEQ multiplex PCR reads with MiXCR, one row per CDR3 protein. The sample gives about 120,000 distinct CDR3 sequences, about 93% of which show up once; about 0.27% is in the top ten. The CDR3 covers 12 residues. After removal of 3 bases from V and 15 bases from J, the junction contained 7 bases not matched to a gene. Germline lookup yields CDR1 SGHVS and CDR2 FNYEAQ. This chain joins TRBV7-6 and TRBJ2-1; 8 bases are shared with TRBD1. The specimen sequenced was CD8+ T cells from PBMCs. The source of this sequence is a human donor with Susac syndrome. The CDR3 loop reads CASSFMGQVPFF. The CDR3 nucleotides are TGTGCCAGCAGCTTTATGGGACAGGTCCCGTTCTTC.